Listed here is a single T cell receptor (beta chain). What it binds is not known. The sample belongs to a study of vaccination effects on CD4 cells after COVID-19. Study-wide results and limits: After vaccination, at late timepoints, clones induced by infection and by vaccine contracted markedly.

Before sequencing took place, the ViraFEST assay used viral peptide pools to expand antigen-specific CD4+ T cells. Subsequent to 10 days of culture, CD4+ T cells were isolated. Nucleocapsid antibody tests were negative, and the vaccine recipients had no prior SARS-CoV-2 infection. Around 2.2 million PBMC were seeded per well and grown in the presence of roughly 9.3 IU/ml IL-2 and around 9 ug/ml peptides. The germline V and J ends were trimmed by 1 base and 8 bases, with 14 bases remaining between them. CDR1 and CDR2 (germline): SEHNR, FQNEAQ (reference sequence). The CDR3 extends over 15 amino acids. The data were produced by immunoSEQ multiplex PCR, yet TCRdb's version contains in-frame clones alone and is incomplete. The table has 20,000 to 25,000 clones, 71% seen once.

The clonotype originates from a human donor who received a COVID-19 vaccine. The chain links TRBV7-9 to TRBJ1-4; D is perhaps TRBD1 (5 bases). The sample consisted of CD4+ T cells from PBMCs cultured with HCoV-OC43 spike peptides, taken before COVID-19 vaccination. This sample's subset: HCoV-OC43 spike overlapping peptide pool stimulation. CDR3 in DNA: TGTGCCAGCAGCTTAGATGGCAGGGACCAAGAAAAACTGTTTTTT. Amino acids: CASSLDGRDQEKLFF.